This T cell receptor (beta chain) was found in a study of cytomegalovirus exposure and HLA in healthy donors. Primers for the PCR totalled 60 Vbeta and 13 Jbeta. Clones were read by immunoSEQ multiplex PCR, and TCRdb kept only the in-frame ones, dropping some. Seen here are about 210,000 clones, over 75% observed once, and the top ten hold 1.5% to 2%. Note on this clone: Its antigen remains unknown.

Study findings and constraints: HLA allele associations emerged for 15,000 to 20,000 TCR beta sequences in a later analysis, at 0.05 false discovery rate.

The sample comprised PBMCs. The clonotype originates from a male donor in good health and CMV-seronegative.

This CDR3 reads CASSLGGAPVEQFF. CDR3 in DNA: TGTGCCAGCAGCCTCGGGGGTGCCCCTGTTGAGCAGTTCTTC. This rearrangement joins TRBV7-2 to TRBJ2-1; D may be TRBD2 (6 bases). CDR1 is SGHTA, CDR2 FQGNSA, per germline. CDR3 length: 14 residues. The V and J ends lost 5 bases and 9 bases respectively, with 17 bases between them.